Presented here are 17 T cell receptor beta chains from one specimen sequenced in a study of vaccination effects on CD4 cells after COVID-19. Their antigens are not known. Antigen-specific CD4+ T cell clonotypes were called by their expansion after viral peptide-pool culture in ViraFEST. CD4+ T cells were isolated after around 10 days of culture. The vaccine recipients had no prior SARS-CoV-2 infection, with negative nucleocapsid antibodies. The data were produced by immunoSEQ multiplex PCR, yet TCRdb's version contains in-frame clones alone and is incomplete. The data contain tens of thousands of clones, approximately 68% of them singletons. The material was CD4+ T cells from PBMCs cultured with HCoV-OC43 spike peptides, obtained before COVID-19 vaccination. The subset: HCoV-OC43 spike overlapping peptide pool stimulation. These receptors were obtained from a human donor who received a COVID-19 vaccine.

The rearrangement uses TRBV10-3 and TRBJ2-6, with D possibly TRBD1 on 5 matching bases. The ends were cut back, 3 bases at V and 11 bases at J, with 11 bases in the middle. Germline CDR1 and CDR2: ENHRY and SYGVKD. This CDR3 is 13 amino acids long. The CDR3: CAISEGQGDVLTF. The CDR3 nucleotides read TGTGCCATCAGTGAAGGGCAGGGTGACGTCCTGACTTTC.

J is TRBJ1-3 and V is TRBV29-1; D may be TRBD1 (5 bases). Between the trimmed V and J ends, which lost 4 bases and 4 bases, there was a span of 11 bases. CDR1 SQVTM and CDR2 ANQGSEA come from the germline V gene. There are 13 residues in the CDR3. The CDR3 here is CSVAQGIGNTIYF. Here the CDR3 DNA reads TGCAGCGTTGCCCAGGGAATCGGAAACACCATATATTTT.

The chain has TRBV10-1 and TRBJ2-5; a weak D match, TRBD1 (6 bases). CDR3 length: 14 residues. Looked up from germline, CDR1 is WNHNN and CDR2 is SYGVQD (reference sequence). Trimming left V 5 bases short and J 3 bases short, with 13 bases between. The DNA for the CDR3 is TGCGCCAGCAGTAATCCGGGACACGAAGAGACCCAGTACTTC. It translates to CASSNPGHEETQYF.

This rearrangement joins TRBV15 to TRBJ1-4; TRBD1 is a possible D gene (6 bases). Germline values: CDR1 LNHNV, CDR2 YYDKDF (reference sequence). This CDR3 comprises 15 residues. Trimming took 0 bases from V and 8 from J, leaving 13 bases between them. This chain's CDR3 is CATSRERAGVEKLFF. The CDR3 DNA reads as TGTGCCACCAGCAGAGAGCGGGCAGGGGTCGAAAAACTGTTTTTT. The whole variable domain, remainder taken from reference TRBV15 and TRBJ1-4, is DAMVIQNPRYQVTQFGKPVTLSCSQTLNHNVMYWYQQKSSQAPKLLFHYYDKDFNNEADTPDNFQSRRPNTSFCFLDIRSPGLGDTAMYLCATSRERAGVEKLFFGSGTQLSVL.

V usage is TRBV27 and J usage is TRBJ1-2, with TRBD1 identical over 7 bases. Trimming removed 7 bases from V and 4 bases from J; junction bases left unmatched: 12. The germline V gene has CDR1 MNHEY and CDR2 SMNVEV (reference sequence). The CDR3 consists of 15 residues. This CDR3 is CASTPTGPIGYGYTF. The CDR3 coding sequence is TGTGCCAGCACCCCGACAGGGCCAATTGGCTATGGCTACACCTTC.

The gene calls are TRBV18 and TRBJ1-3; D ambiguous. This CDR3 comprises 15 residues. V was shortened by 1 base and J by 0 bases, with 7 bases between the two germline ends. Germline V gives CDR1 KGHSH, CDR2 LQKENI. The CDR3 is CASSPQPDSGNTIYF. In DNA, the CDR3 is TGTGCCAGCTCACCACAGCCAGACTCTGGAAACACCATATATTTT.

The chain employs TRBV18 and TRBJ2-7; tentatively, D is TRBD1 (5 bases). The germline V gene has CDR1 KGHSH and CDR2 LQKENI. The CDR3 is 13 residues long. V gave up 1 base and J gave up 7 bases, with 11 bases separating them. The CDR3 region has the DNA TGTGCCAGCTCACCACAAGAGGACACGGAGCAGTACTTC. Protein: CASSPQEDTEQYF. Based on the CDR3 plus reference TRBV18 and TRBJ2-7, the full variable domain is NAGVMQNPRHLVRRRGQEARLRCSPMKGHSHVYWYRQLPEEGLKFMVYLQKENIIDESGMPKERFSAEFPKEGPSILRIQQVVRGDSAAYFCASSPQEDTEQYFGPGTRLTVT.

This rearrangement joins TRBV9 to TRBJ1-5; weak D call: TRBD1 (5 bases). The CDR3 has 13 amino acids. Germline CDR1 reads SGDLS; CDR2 reads YYNGEE. V dropped 4 bases and J dropped 7 bases, with 12 bases sitting between them. CDR3 sequence reads: CASSHGQGQPQHF. CDR3 bases: TGTGCCAGCAGCCACGGACAAGGGCAGCCCCAGCATTTT.

The chain recombines TRBV5-1 with TRBJ1-1; TRBD1 matches at 10 bases. The J segment lost 4 bases and the V segment lost 5 bases, leaving 11 bases of the junction unmatched. The CDR3 runs to 16 residues. In germline, CDR1 is SGHRS, CDR2 YFSETQ. In DNA, the CDR3 is TGCGCCAGCAGTTTTATTGCCGGGACAGGGGCCACTGAAGCTTTCTTT. This gives the protein CASSFIAGTGATEAFF.

J is TRBJ2-1 and V is TRBV10-3; TRBD2 aligns across 7 bases. J lost 5 bases, V lost 3 bases, and 4 bases had no gene match. The germline CDR1 and CDR2 sequences are ENHRY and SYGVKD. The CDR3 sequence is 14 residues long. The CDR3 protein is CAISDREGNNEQFF. CDR3 nucleotide sequence: TGTGCCATCAGTGACAGGGAGGGAAACAATGAGCAGTTCTTC.

V usage is TRBV25-1 and J usage is TRBJ1-2; TRBD1 might be the D (6 bases). V lost 5 bases to trimming and J lost 4 bases, with 14 bases between them. Per the germline V gene, CDR1 is MGHDK and CDR2 is SYGVNS. This CDR3 spans 14 amino acids. CDR3 protein: CASSRGQGPYGYTF. CDR3 coding DNA: TGTGCCAGCAGTCGAGGGCAGGGGCCCTATGGCTACACCTTC.

The chain recombines TRBV7-2 with TRBJ2-7, with D perhaps TRBD1 or TRBD2 (5 bases each). The germline gives CDR1 SGHTA, CDR2 FQGNSA. The CDR3 extends over 12 amino acids. Trimming took off 1 base at V and 9 bases at J, with 10 bases between the two ends. DNA of the CDR3: TGTGCCAGCAGCTTAGGGGGGTGGATGCAGTACTTC. Translating it yields CASSLGGWMQYF. Full variable domain (rest looked up from reference TRBV7-2 and TRBJ2-7): GAGVSQSPSNKVTEKGKDVELRCDPISGHTALYWYRQSLGQGLEFLIYFQGNSAPDKSGLPSDRFSAERTGGSVSTLTIQRTQQEDSAVYLCASSLGGWMQYFGPGTRLTVT.

The chain couples TRBV10-3 to TRBJ2-3; no reliable D call. V shed 4 bases and J shed 2 bases, with 10 bases lying between them. Germline loops: CDR1 ENHRY, CDR2 SYGVKD. The CDR3 loop spans 14 amino acids. CDR3 region: CAISVQRFTDTQYF. In DNA, the CDR3 is TGTGCCATCAGTGTGCAGAGGTTCACAGATACGCAGTATTTT.

V is TRBV9 and J is TRBJ2-7; 9 bases agree with TRBD2. Germline CDR1 SGDLS, CDR2 YYNGEE. This CDR3 has 13 amino acids. Unmatched junction bases numbered 0, after V lost 0 bases and J lost 5 bases. The CDR3, as DNA: TGTGCCAGCAGCGTAGGGACTAGCGACGAGCAGTACTTC. Its protein is CASSVGTSDEQYF.

This chain links TRBV3-1 (or the pseudogene TRBV3-2) with TRBJ2-7; 8 nucleotides line up with TRBD2. CDR3 size: 16 residues. Germline lookup yields CDR1 LGHDT and CDR2 YNNKEL (reference sequence). V shed 5 bases and J 3 bases; nucleotides not matched to a gene: 12. In nucleotides, the CDR3 is TGTGCCAGCAGCGGACGACTAGCGACAGCGTACTACGAGCAGTACTTC. It codes for CASSGRLATAYYEQYF.

The chain recombines TRBV5-6 with TRBJ1-2; 9 bases fit TRBD1. V dropped 4 bases and J dropped 2; count of bases not matched to a gene: 9. From germline, CDR1 is SGHDT and CDR2 YYEEEE. This CDR3 is 16 amino acids long. The CDR3, as DNA: TGTGCCAGCAGCCTTGGCGGGACAGGGTACAACTATGGCTACACCTTC. Protein product: CASSLGGTGYNYGYTF.

This clone was detected only a few times. The gene calls are TRBV30 and TRBJ2-5, with D uncertain. Germline V gene sequence: CDR1 GTSNPN, CDR2 SVGIG (reference sequence). CDR3 size: 14 residues. V was trimmed by 0 bases and J by 3 bases, leaving 11 bases between them. CDR3 protein: CAWSVPRLEETQYF. CDR3 nucleotide sequence: TGTGCCTGGAGTGTACCCAGGCTTGAAGAGACCCAGTACTTC. Based on the CDR3 plus reference TRBV30 and TRBJ2-5, the full variable domain is SQTIHQWPATLVQPVGSPLSLECTVEGTSNPNLYWYRQAAGRGLQLLFYSVGIGQISSEVPQNLSASRPQDRQFILSSKKLLLSDSGFYLCAWSVPRLEETQYFGPGTRLLVL.